One T cell receptor (beta chain) is described in this entry. Its antigen is unknown. The study ran its PCR with 60 Vbeta and 13 Jbeta primers. Assay used: immunoSEQ multiplex PCR; TCRdb lists only in-frame clones, some missing. The profile shows about 130,000 clones, around 79% of them singletons. The sample belongs to a study of cytomegalovirus exposure and HLA in healthy donors. Study outcomes and limitations: Usually a TCR sequence was rare, but some public TCRs were found in many donors. Sequencing probably produced one cluster of sequence variants that were highly shared. Later analysis reportedly placed an Asian-associated ancestry cluster below the roughly 690-donor mean in N-insertions. The HLA-A and HLA-B alleles of most subjects were reportedly predicted accurately from TCR beta sequences.

CDR1 is SQVTM and CDR2 is ANQGSEA in the germline V gene. Trimming shortened V by 6 bases and J by 0 bases, and 13 bases separated the two germline ends. This CDR3 region has 14 residues. The sample consisted of PBMCs. The sequence was obtained from a man aged 40-49 years in good health and CMV-seropositive. The genes are TRBV29-1 and TRBJ2-3; weak D call: TRBD1 (6 bases). This chain's CDR3 is CSVGRQVSTDTQYF. The CDR3 DNA reads TGCAGCGTGGGCAGACAGGTTAGCACAGATACGCAGTATTTT.